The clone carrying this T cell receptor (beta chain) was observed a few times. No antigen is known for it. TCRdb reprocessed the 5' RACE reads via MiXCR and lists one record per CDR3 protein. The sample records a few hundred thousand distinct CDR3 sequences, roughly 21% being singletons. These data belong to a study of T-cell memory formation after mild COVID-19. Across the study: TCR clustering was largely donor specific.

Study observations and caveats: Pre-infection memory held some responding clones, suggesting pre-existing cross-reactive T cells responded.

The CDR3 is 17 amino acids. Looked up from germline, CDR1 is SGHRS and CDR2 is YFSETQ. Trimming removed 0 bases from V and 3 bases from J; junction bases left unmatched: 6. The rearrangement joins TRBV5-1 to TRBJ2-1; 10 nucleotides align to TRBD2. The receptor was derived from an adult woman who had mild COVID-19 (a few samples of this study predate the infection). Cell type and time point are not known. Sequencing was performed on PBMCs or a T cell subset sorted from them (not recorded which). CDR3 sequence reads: CASSLGASGRVYNEQFF. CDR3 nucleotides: TGCGCCAGCAGCTTGGGGGCTAGCGGGAGAGTCTACAATGAGCAGTTCTTC.